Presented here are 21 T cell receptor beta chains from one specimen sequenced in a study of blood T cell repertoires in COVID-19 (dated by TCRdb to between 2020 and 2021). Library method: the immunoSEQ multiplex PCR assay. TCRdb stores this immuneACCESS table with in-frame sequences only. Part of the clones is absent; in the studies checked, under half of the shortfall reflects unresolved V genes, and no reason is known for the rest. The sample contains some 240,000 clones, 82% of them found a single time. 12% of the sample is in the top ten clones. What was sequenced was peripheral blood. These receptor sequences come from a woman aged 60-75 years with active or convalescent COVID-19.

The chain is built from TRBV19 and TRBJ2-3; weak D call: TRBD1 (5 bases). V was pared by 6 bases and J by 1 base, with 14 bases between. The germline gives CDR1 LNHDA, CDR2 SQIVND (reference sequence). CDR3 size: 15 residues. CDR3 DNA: TGTGCCAGTAGCCCCAAAGGGGCGCGCACAGATACGCAGTATTTT. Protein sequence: CASSPKGARTDTQYF.

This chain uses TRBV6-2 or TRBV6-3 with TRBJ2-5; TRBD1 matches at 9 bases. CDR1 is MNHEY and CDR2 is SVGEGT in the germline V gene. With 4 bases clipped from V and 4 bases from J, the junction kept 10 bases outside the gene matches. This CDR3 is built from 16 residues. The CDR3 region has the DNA TGTGCCAGCAGTTTCACAGGGGGCCTTGGGAGAGAGACCCAGTACTTC. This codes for CASSFTGGLGRETQYF.

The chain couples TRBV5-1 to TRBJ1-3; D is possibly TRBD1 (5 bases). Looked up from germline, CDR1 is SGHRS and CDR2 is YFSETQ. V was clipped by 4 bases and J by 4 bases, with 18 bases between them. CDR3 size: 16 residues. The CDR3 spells CASSPTRGGGGNTIYF. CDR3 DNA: TGCGCCAGCAGCCCGACCCGGGGGGGTGGAGGAAACACCATATATTTT.

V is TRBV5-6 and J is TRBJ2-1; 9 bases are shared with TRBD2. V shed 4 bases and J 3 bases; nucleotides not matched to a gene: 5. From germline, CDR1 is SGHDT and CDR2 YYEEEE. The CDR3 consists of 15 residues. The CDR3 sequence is CASSGGRGGYNEQFF. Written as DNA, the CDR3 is TGTGCCAGCAGCGGCGGGCGGGGGGGCTACAATGAGCAGTTCTTC.

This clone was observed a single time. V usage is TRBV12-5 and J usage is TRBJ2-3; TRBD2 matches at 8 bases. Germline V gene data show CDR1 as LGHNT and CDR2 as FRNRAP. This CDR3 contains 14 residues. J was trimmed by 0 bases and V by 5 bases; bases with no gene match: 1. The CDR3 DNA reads TGTGCTAGTGGTCCTAGCGGGAGCACAGATACGCAGTATTTT. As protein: CASGPSGSTDTQYF.

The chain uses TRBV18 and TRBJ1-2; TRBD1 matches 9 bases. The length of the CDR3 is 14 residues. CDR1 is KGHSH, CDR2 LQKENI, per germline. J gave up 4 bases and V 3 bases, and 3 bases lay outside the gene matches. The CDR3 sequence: CASSPGQGIYGYTF. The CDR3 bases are TGTGCCAGCTCACCCGGACAGGGGATCTATGGCTACACCTTC.

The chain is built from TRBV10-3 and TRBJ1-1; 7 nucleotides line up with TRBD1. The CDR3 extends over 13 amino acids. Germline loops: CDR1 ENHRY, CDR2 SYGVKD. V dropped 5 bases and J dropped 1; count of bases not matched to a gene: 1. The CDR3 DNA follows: TGTGCCATCAGTCAGGGGGAGAACACTGAAGCTTTCTTT. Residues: CAISQGENTEAFF.

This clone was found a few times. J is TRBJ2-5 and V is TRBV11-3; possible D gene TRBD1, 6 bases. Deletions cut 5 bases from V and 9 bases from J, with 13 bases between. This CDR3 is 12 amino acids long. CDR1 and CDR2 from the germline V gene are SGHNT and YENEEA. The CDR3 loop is CASSQDQGSQYF. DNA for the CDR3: TGTGCCAGCAGCCAAGACCAGGGGTCCCAGTACTTC.

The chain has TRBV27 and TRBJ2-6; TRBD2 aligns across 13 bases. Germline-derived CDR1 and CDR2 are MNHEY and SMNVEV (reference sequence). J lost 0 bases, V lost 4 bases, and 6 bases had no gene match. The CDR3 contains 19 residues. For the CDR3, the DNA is TGTGCCAGCAGTTCGATGACTAGCGGGGGGTACTCTGGGGCCAACGTCCTGACTTTC. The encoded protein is CASSSMTSGGYSGANVLTF.

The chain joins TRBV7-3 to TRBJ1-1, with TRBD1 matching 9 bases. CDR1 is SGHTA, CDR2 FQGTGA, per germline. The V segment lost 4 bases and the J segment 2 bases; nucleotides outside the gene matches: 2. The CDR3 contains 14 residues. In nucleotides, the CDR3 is TGTGCCAGCAGCTGGGGACAGGGCAACACTGAAGCTTTCTTT. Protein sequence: CASSWGQGNTEAFF.

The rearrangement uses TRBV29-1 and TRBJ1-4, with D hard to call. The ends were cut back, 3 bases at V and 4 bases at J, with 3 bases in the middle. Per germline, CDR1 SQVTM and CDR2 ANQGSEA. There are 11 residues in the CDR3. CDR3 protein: CSVDLNEKLFF. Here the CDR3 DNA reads TGCAGCGTTGACCTTAATGAAAAACTGTTTTTT.

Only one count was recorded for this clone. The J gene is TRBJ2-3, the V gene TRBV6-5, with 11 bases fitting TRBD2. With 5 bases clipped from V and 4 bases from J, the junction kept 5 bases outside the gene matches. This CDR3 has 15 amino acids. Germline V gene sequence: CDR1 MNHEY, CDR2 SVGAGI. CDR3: CASSKLAGASDTQYF. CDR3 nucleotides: TGTGCCAGCAGTAAACTAGCGGGGGCCTCAGATACGCAGTATTTT.

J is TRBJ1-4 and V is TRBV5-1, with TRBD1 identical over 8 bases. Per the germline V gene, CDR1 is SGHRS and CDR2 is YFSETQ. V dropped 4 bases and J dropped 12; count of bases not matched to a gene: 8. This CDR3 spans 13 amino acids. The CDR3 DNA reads TGCGCCAGCAGCCCAGGGGGCTGGTCCCAACTGTTTTTT. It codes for CASSPGGWSQLFF.

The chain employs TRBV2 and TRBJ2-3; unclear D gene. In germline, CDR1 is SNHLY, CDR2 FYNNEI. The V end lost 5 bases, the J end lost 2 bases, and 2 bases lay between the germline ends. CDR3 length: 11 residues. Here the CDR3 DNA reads TGTGCCAGCAGTCTCACAGATACGCAGTATTTT. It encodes CASSLTDTQYF.

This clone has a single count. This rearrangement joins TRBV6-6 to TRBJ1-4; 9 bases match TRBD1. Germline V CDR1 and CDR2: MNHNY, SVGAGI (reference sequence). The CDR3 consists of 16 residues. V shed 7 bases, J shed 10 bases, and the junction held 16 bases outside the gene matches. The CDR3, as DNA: TGTGCCAGCACCCAAGGTTTGGACAGGGGAAGCGTAAAACTGTTTTTT. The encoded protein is CASTQGLDRGSVKLFF.

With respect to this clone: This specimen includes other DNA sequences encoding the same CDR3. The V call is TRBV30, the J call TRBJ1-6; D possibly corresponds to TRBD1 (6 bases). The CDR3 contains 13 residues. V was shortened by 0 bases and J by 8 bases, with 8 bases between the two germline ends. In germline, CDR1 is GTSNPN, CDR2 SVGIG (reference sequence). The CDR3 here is CAWSVQGDSPLHF. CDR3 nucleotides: TGTGCCTGGAGTGTACAGGGAGATTCACCCCTCCACTTT.

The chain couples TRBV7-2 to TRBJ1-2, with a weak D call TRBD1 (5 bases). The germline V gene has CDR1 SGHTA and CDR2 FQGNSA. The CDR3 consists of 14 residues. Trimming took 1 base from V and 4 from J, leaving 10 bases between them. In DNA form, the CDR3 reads TGTGCCAGCAGCTTAGAAGGGGCACTCTATGGCTACACCTTC. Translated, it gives CASSLEGALYGYTF.

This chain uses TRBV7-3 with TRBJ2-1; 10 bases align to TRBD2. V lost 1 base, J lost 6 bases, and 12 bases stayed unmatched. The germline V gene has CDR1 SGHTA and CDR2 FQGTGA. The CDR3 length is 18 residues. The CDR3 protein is CASSLRKASGGLVNEQFF. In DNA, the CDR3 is TGTGCCAGCAGCTTAAGAAAGGCTAGCGGGGGATTGGTCAATGAGCAGTTCTTC.

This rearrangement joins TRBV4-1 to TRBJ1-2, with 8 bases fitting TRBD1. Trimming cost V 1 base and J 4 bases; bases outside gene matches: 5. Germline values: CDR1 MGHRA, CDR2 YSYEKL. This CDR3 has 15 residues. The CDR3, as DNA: TGCGCCAGCAGCCAAGCAGACAGGGGAGGCTATGGCTACACCTTC. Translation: CASSQADRGGYGYTF.

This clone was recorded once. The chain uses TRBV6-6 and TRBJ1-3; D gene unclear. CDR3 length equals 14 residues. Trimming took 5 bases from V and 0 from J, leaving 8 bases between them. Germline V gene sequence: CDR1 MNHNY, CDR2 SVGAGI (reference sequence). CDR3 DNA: TGTGCCAGCAGTCTCGTCCTCTCTGGAAACACCATATATTTT. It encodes CASSLVLSGNTIYF.

DNA of the CDR3: TGTGCCATCGGGGGGAAGAGCTCCTACGAGCAGTACTTC. Amino acid sequence: CAIGGKSSYEQYF. J is TRBJ2-7 and V is TRBV10-3, with D possibly being TRBD2 (6 bases). The germline V and J ends were trimmed by 8 bases and 0 bases, with 11 bases remaining between them. The CDR3 totals 13 residues. Per germline, CDR1 ENHRY and CDR2 SYGVKD.